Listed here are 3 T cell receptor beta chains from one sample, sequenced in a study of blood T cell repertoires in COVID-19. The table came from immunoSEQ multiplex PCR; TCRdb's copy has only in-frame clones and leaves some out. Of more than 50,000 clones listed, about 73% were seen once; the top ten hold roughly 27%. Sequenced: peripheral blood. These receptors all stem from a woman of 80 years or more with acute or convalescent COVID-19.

CDR3 sequence (DNA): TGTGCCAGCAGCTTGGATGGACAGGGGATTTCGGTAGCTTTCTTT. Its protein is CASSLDGQGISVAFF. The chain is built from TRBV5-4 and TRBJ1-1, with 9 bases aligning to TRBD1. Germline-derived CDR1 and CDR2 are SGHNT and YYREEE (reference sequence). Trimming took 0 bases from V and 10 from J; bases not matched to a gene: 10. This CDR3 region has 15 residues.

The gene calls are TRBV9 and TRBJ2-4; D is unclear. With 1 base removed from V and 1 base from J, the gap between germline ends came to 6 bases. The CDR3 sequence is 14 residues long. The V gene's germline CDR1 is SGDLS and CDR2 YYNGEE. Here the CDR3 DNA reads TGTGCCAGCAGCGTAAGCCCGGCCAAAAACATTCAGTACTTC. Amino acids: CASSVSPAKNIQYF.

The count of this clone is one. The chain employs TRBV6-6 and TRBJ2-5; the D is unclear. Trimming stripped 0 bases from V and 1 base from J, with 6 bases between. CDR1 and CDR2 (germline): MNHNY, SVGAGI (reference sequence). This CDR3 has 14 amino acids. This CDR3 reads CASSYSTSQETQYF. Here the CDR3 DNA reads TGTGCCAGCAGTTACTCGACAAGCCAAGAGACCCAGTACTTC.